Given below is one TCR beta chain in context. These data belong to a study of identical twins. Germline V gene sequence: CDR1 SGDLS, CDR2 YYNGEE. This CDR3 is 14 amino acids long. V was pared by 3 bases and J by 7 bases, with 13 bases between. TCRdb called the 5' RACE reads again in MiXCR, with one record for every CDR3 protein. The sample yields around 670,000 distinct CDR3 sequences, approximately 6% seen once. This TCR was recovered from a man aged 18 to 30 in good health. This chain connects TRBV9 to TRBJ2-2; TRBD2 is a possible D gene (6 bases). Sequencing used naive T cells sorted from blood. The CDR3 protein is CASSASSAGGELFF. As DNA, the CDR3 is TGTGCCAGCAGCGCCTCTAGCGCCGGCGGGGAGCTGTTTTTT.